The 25 T cell receptor beta chains reported below all come from one sample, sequenced in a study of cytomegalovirus exposure and HLA in healthy donors. Use of 60 Vbeta and 13 Jbeta primers characterized the PCR. Using immunoSEQ multiplex PCR, the repertoire was profiled, and TCRdb retains in-frame clones only, with some absent. Among roughly 200,000 clones listed, roughly 79% were seen once. Sequencing used PBMCs. The receptor source for this set is a male donor in good health and CMV-seronegative.

Remarks on this clone: Being one base from a much bigger clone, this may be a read error. The chain carries TRBV27 and TRBJ1-5; D ambiguous. This CDR3 is built from 13 residues. V lost 4 bases, J lost 2 bases, and 6 bases lay in between. CDR1 and CDR2 (germline): MNHEY, SMNVEV (reference sequence). This chain's CDR3 is CASSSRGNQPQHF. Here the CDR3 DNA reads TGTGCCAGCAGTTCACGGGGCAATCAGCCCCAGCATTTT.

J is TRBJ1-2 and V is TRBV30; possible D gene TRBD1, 5 bases. CDR1 and CDR2 (germline): GTSNPN, SVGIG (reference sequence). Trimming took off 0 bases at V and 4 bases at J, with 18 bases between the two ends. This CDR3 is 16 amino acids long. CDR3 loop: CAWSVKGSSMSYGYTF. CDR3 sequence (DNA): TGTGCCTGGAGTGTAAAGGGGTCCTCCATGAGCTATGGCTACACCTTC.

The V and J genes are TRBV30 and TRBJ2-1; no definite D call. Germline lookup yields CDR1 GTSNPN and CDR2 SVGIG (reference sequence). This CDR3 is 14 amino acids long. The germline V and J ends were trimmed by 1 base and 5 bases, with 12 bases remaining between them. Here the CDR3 DNA reads TGTGCCTGGAGTGCTACGATTACAGACAATGAGCAGTTCTTC. This sequence encodes CAWSATITDNEQFF. The full variable domain, with the rest looked up from reference TRBV30 and TRBJ2-1, is SQTIHQWPATLVQPVGSPLSLECTVEGTSNPNLYWYRQAAGRGLQLLFYSVGIGQISSEVPQNLSASRPQDRQFILSSKKLLLSDSGFYLCAWSATITDNEQFFGPGTRLTVL.

The chain is built from TRBV28 and TRBJ2-7; D is unclear. Germline CDR1 reads MDHEN; CDR2 reads SYDVKM. The V end was cut by 4 bases, the J end by 5 bases, with 9 bases between. The CDR3 has 12 residues. CDR3 in amino acids: CASSYGFHEQYF. The CDR3 DNA sequence: TGTGCCAGCAGTTACGGGTTCCACGAGCAGTACTTC.

The CDR3 sequence: CASSLIQGAGYGYTF. CDR3 nucleotides: TGTGCCAGCAGCCTAATACAGGGGGCTGGCTATGGCTACACCTTC. V and J are TRBV14 and TRBJ1-2; 9 bases align to TRBD1. Germline lookup yields CDR1 SGHDN and CDR2 FVKESK. The V segment lost 4 bases and the J segment 4 bases; nucleotides outside the gene matches: 7. The CDR3 extends over 15 amino acids.

The rearrangement links TRBV19 to TRBJ1-1; D unresolved. Germline loops: CDR1 LNHDA, CDR2 SQIVND (reference sequence). Trimming cost V 1 base and J 5 bases, with 8 bases left between them. The CDR3 covers 13 residues. CDR3 sequence reads: CASSIGTRTEAFF. The CDR3 DNA reads as TGTGCCAGTAGTATAGGTACCCGGACTGAAGCTTTCTTT. Drawing the rest from reference TRBV19 and TRBJ1-1, the complete variable domain is DGGITQSPKYLFRKEGQNVTLSCEQNLNHDAMYWYRQDPGQGLRLIYYSQIVNDFQKGDIAEGYSVSREKKESFPLTVTSAQKNPTAFYLCASSIGTRTEAFFGQGTRLTVV.

The chain employs TRBV7-3 and TRBJ2-1; 8 bases agree with TRBD2. The CDR3 is 16 residues long. J lost 3 bases, V lost 2 bases, and 6 bases had no gene match. The V gene's germline CDR1 is SGHTA and CDR2 FQGTGA. The CDR3 nucleotides are TGTGCCAGCAGCTTAGAAATAGCGGGGTACTACAATGAGCAGTTCTTC. Protein product: CASSLEIAGYYNEQFF.

The CDR3 here is CASSGQTNSNQPQHF. CDR3 sequence (DNA): TGTGCCAGCAGTGGACAGACGAATAGCAATCAGCCCCAGCATTTT. This chain joins TRBV6-1 and TRBJ1-5; D perhaps matches TRBD1 (5 bases). The CDR3 extends over 15 amino acids. Germline CDR1 and CDR2: MNHNS and SASEGT. The V end lost 4 bases, the J end lost 0 bases, and 10 bases lay between the germline ends.

CDR3 in DNA: TGCAGCGCCTCAGCCGGGCCTGAGGGGGTAAGTGAGCAGTTCTTC. Its protein is CSASAGPEGVSEQFF. This chain uses TRBV29-1 with TRBJ2-1, with a tentative D call TRBD1 (6 bases). This CDR3 contains 15 residues. Germline loops: CDR1 SQVTM, CDR2 ANQGSEA. The V end was cut by 7 bases, the J end by 9 bases, with 25 bases between.

The V and J genes are TRBV6-1 and TRBJ1-6, with 11 nucleotides matching TRBD1. V was pared by 6 bases and J by 13 bases, with 8 bases of the junction left unmatched. CDR1 is MNHNS, CDR2 SASEGT, per germline. The CDR3 has 14 residues. The chain's CDR3 is CASSPGTGGFPLHF. The DNA of the CDR3 is TGTGCCAGCAGCCCCGGGACAGGGGGTTTTCCCCTCCACTTT.

The genes are TRBV4-1 and TRBJ1-5, with 8 bases lining up with TRBD1. The CDR3 contains 16 residues. The germline gives CDR1 MGHRA, CDR2 YSYEKL. The V segment lost 1 base and the J segment 1 base; nucleotides outside the gene matches: 3. In DNA form, the CDR3 reads TGCGCCAGCAGCCAAGTGACAGGGGTGAGCAATCAGCCCCAGCATTTT. This encodes CASSQVTGVSNQPQHF.

The chain joins TRBV28 to TRBJ2-1; 9 nucleotides match TRBD2. The germline V gene has CDR1 MDHEN and CDR2 SYDVKM. The CDR3 contains 15 residues. The V gene end was trimmed by 5 bases and the J gene end by 7 bases; junction bases not matched to a gene: 9. The CDR3 protein is CASSVAGVAGNEQFF. The CDR3 DNA is TGTGCCAGCAGTGTAGCGGGAGTGGCGGGAAATGAGCAGTTCTTC. Using reference TRBV28 and TRBJ2-1 for the parts outside the CDR3, the full variable domain is DVKVTQSSRYLVKRTGEKVFLECVQDMDHENMFWYRQDPGLGLRLIYFSYDVKMKEKGDIPEGYSVSREKKERFSLILESASTNQTSMYLCASSVAGVAGNEQFFGPGTRLTVL.

This chain joins TRBV7-9 and TRBJ2-1; the match to TRBD2 covers 9 bases. The CDR3 spans 13 residues. Germline V lookup: CDR1 SEHNR, CDR2 FQNEAQ (reference sequence). V was pared by 7 bases and J by 4 bases, with 2 bases of the junction left unmatched. CDR3 DNA sequence: TGTGCCAGCAATCTAGCGGGATACAATGAGCAGTTCTTC. Translating gives CASNLAGYNEQFF.

The gene calls are TRBV2 and TRBJ2-7; 8 bases fit TRBD2. With V trimmed by 0 bases and J by 6 bases, 10 bases remained unmatched. Germline V gene sequence: CDR1 SNHLY, CDR2 FYNNEI. The CDR3 has 16 residues. CDR3 nucleotides: TGTGCCAGCAGTGAAGCAGGAGGACTAGCAGCCTCCGAGCAGTACTTC. Protein sequence: CASSEAGGLAASEQYF.

This clone was seen only a few times. This chain links TRBV6-5 with TRBJ2-2, with TRBD1 matching 8 bases. Germline V lookup: CDR1 MNHEY, CDR2 SVGAGI. V was pared by 4 bases and J by 3 bases, with 7 bases of the junction left unmatched. This CDR3 has 16 residues. CDR3 residues: CASSWQGQVDTGELFF. CDR3 nucleotide sequence: TGTGCCAGCAGTTGGCAGGGACAGGTCGACACCGGGGAGCTGTTTTTT.

The V call is TRBV7-3, the J call TRBJ2-1, with D possibly matching TRBD2 (7 bases). This CDR3 contains 16 residues. Trimming took off 5 bases at V and 8 bases at J, with 22 bases between the two ends. Germline CDR1 reads SGHTA; CDR2 reads FQGTGA. The CDR3 DNA is TGTGCCAGCAGCCTCCATGGGGGGGGCGGGCCATATGAGCAGTTCTTC. Protein sequence: CASSLHGGGGPYEQFF. The whole variable domain, remainder taken from reference TRBV7-3 and TRBJ2-1, is GAGVSQTPSNKVTEKGKYVELRCDPISGHTALYWYRQSLGQGPEFLIYFQGTGAADDSGLPNDRFFAVRPEGSVSTLKIQRTERGDSAVYLCASSLHGGGGPYEQFFGPGTRLTVL.

This chain links TRBV5-1 with TRBJ1-1; D call uncertain. Trimming took off 4 bases at V and 1 base at J, with 11 bases between the two ends. Germline-derived CDR1 and CDR2 are SGHRS and YFSETQ. The CDR3 has 14 amino acids. CDR3 in amino acids: CASSPYTPNTEAFF. CDR3 sequence (DNA): TGCGCCAGCAGCCCATATACACCGAACACTGAAGCTTTCTTT.

DNA of the CDR3: TGTGCCAGCAGATTACTATTGCGGGGGGGCGAGACCCAGTACTTC. Its translation is CASRLLLRGGETQYF. The rearrangement uses TRBV28 and TRBJ2-5; TRBD2 aligns across 9 bases. Unmatched junction bases numbered 10, after V lost 6 bases and J lost 5 bases. Germline assignment: CDR1 MDHEN and CDR2 SYDVKM. This CDR3 spans 15 amino acids.

The chain uses TRBV6-4 and TRBJ2-3; 13 bases fit TRBD2. The CDR3 length is 15 residues. J was trimmed by 4 bases and V by 2 bases; bases with no gene match: 0. CDR1 and CDR2 (germline): MRHNA, SNTAGT. CDR3 region: CASSDTSGGADTQYF. For the CDR3, the DNA is TGTGCCAGCAGTGACACTAGCGGGGGGGCAGATACGCAGTATTTT.

The J gene is TRBJ2-1, the V gene TRBV30; possible D gene TRBD1, 5 bases. This CDR3 region has 15 residues. The V and J ends lost 2 bases and 5 bases respectively, with 16 bases between them. From germline, CDR1 is GTSNPN and CDR2 SVGIG (reference sequence). CDR3 coding DNA: TGTGCCTGGAGTCAACCCCCCCGACAGAACAATGAGCAGTTCTTC. Translating gives CAWSQPPRQNNEQFF. The variable domain in full, with the rest retrieved from reference TRBV30 and TRBJ2-1, is SQTIHQWPATLVQPVGSPLSLECTVEGTSNPNLYWYRQAAGRGLQLLFYSVGIGQISSEVPQNLSASRPQDRQFILSSKKLLLSDSGFYLCAWSQPPRQNNEQFFGPGTRLTVL.

J is TRBJ1-1 and V is TRBV30, with 9 positions matching TRBD1. CDR3 length: 18 amino acids. Losses at the gene ends were 3 bases for V and 3 bases for J; bases not matched to a gene: 17. Germline V gives CDR1 GTSNPN, CDR2 SVGIG (reference sequence). CDR3 coding DNA: TGTGCCTGGAGGGGACAGGGCCCGGTTCGAGGATGGGACACTGAAGCTTTCTTT. Protein sequence: CAWRGQGPVRGWDTEAFF.

This clone was counted between two and nine times. The chain joins TRBV11-2 to TRBJ2-1; 10 nucleotides match TRBD1. Losses at the gene ends were 4 bases for V and 2 bases for J; bases not matched to a gene: 2. CDR3 length: 15 residues. In germline, CDR1 is SGHAT, CDR2 FQNNGV. CDR3 residues: CASSSGQGPYNEQFF. DNA of the CDR3: TGTGCCAGCAGCTCGGGACAGGGGCCCTACAATGAGCAGTTCTTC.

The genes are TRBV19 and TRBJ2-2, with 10 nucleotides matching TRBD1. The V gene's germline CDR1 is LNHDA and CDR2 SQIVND (reference sequence). The CDR3 contains 16 residues. Unmatched junction bases numbered 5, after V lost 2 bases and J lost 5 bases. The CDR3 is CASSIRWGQGTGELFF. The CDR3 DNA reads TGTGCCAGTAGTATAAGGTGGGGACAGGGGACCGGGGAGCTGTTTTTT.

V usage is TRBV7-6 and J usage is TRBJ2-5, with 7 bases lining up with TRBD2. This CDR3 has 14 amino acids. CDR1 and CDR2 from the germline V gene are SGHVS and FNYEAQ. The V gene end was trimmed by 7 bases and the J gene end by 1 base; junction bases not matched to a gene: 6. CDR3 bases: TGTGCCAGCATCCGGACTAGTCGCCAAGAGACCCAGTACTTC. This translates into CASIRTSRQETQYF.

The J gene is TRBJ2-1, the V gene TRBV27; D is ambiguous. V lost 1 base to trimming and J lost 0 bases, with 7 bases between them. Germline V lookup: CDR1 MNHEY, CDR2 SMNVEV (reference sequence). The CDR3 extends over 15 amino acids. CDR3 sequence: CASSLYSNSYNEQFF. The CDR3 DNA reads as TGTGCCAGCAGTTTATACTCAAACTCCTACAATGAGCAGTTCTTC.